Below, one T cell receptor beta chain is given with its context. It lacks a known antigen. No much larger clone is present one base from it, and per-base qualities are unavailable. The entry originates in a study of T cell clones after liver transplantation (dated by TCRdb to between 2019 and 2020). Regarding the complete study: Samples were obtained from ITN030ST, a randomized trial in which withdrawal of immunosuppression was attempted within 2 years of liver transplantation. Donor-reactive T cell clones were identified by TCRbeta sequencing following a pre-transplant mixed lymphocyte reaction and were subsequently tracked in post-transplant blood. Third party-reactive TCRbeta sequences were also identified from pre-transplant MLRs to serve as an antigen-independent comparator for donor-reactive sequences. Blood samples were collected pre-transplant, pre-randomization before withdrawal, and post-randomization after either complete withdrawal or failed withdrawal. No induction therapy was given to the subjects, and standard immunosuppression was administered until randomization at 12-24 months post-transplant. Tolerance meant complete immunosuppression withdrawal for at least one year without liver enzymes rising beyond twice the upper limit of normal. Of the 8 liver transplant recipients making up the studied cohort, 3 were classified as tolerant and 5 as non-tolerant. Three of the eight recipients were HCV-positive; the others were transplanted for non-autoimmune, non-viral indications. General conclusions and limits of the study: Since no allograft tissue specimens were available, donor-reactive T cells may have migrated into the graft instead of being deleted. In two subjects, low numbers of available donor cells limited the measurable donor-reactive repertoire. Donor-reactive sequences decreased more than third party-reactive sequences, which suggests partial antigen-specific deletion that was not related to withdrawal success. The conclusions were preliminary, being limited by small, heterogeneous patient numbers and by non-standardized post-transplant time points. After accounting for repertoire turnover, donor-reactive detection was significantly reduced in 7 of 8 subjects for CD4 and 8 of 8 for CD8. Circulating donor-reactive CD4 TCRbeta sequences fell significantly post-transplant in most of the 8 subjects, irrespective of tolerance or HCV status.

Unstimulated PBMCs, after thawing, were stained for CD3, CD4 and CD8 and then FACS-sorted into CD3+CD4+ and CD3+CD8+ populations. Each of the 8 studied subjects was randomized to immunosuppression withdrawal. The Qiagen DNeasy Blood and Tissue Kit was used to isolate genomic DNA. Frozen genomic DNA underwent high-throughput TCRbeta CDR3 sequencing by immunoSEQ, including PCR amplification, mapping, bias correction and internal controls. In the paper's pipeline: Only productive rearrangements were retained, and each unique TCRbeta sequence was defined by its CDR3 nucleotide sequence together with its V and J gene. For a sequence to be called donor-reactive, it needed a frequency of at least 0.01% and at least 5-fold expansion in CFSE-low cells compared with unstimulated pre-transplant cells. Minimum frequency thresholds were set for each subject on the basis of the unstimulated sample with the lowest template count, so that a detection power of at least 90% was ensured. Jensen-Shannon divergence between the top 1000 TCRbeta sequences post- versus pre-transplant served as the measure of repertoire turnover. Changes in detection of donor-reactive sequences were assessed with two-sided Fisher's exact tests. The source is immuneACCESS, and TCRdb retained only in-frame sequences with V and J called. Part of the clones is not carried over; for the studies checked, unresolved V genes explain less than half of this, and the remainder is unexplained. V and J calls and clone size are those listed in that table; D and trimming were worked out from the DNA. A total of about 76,000 clones appear in this sample, around 78% of them only once. The ten largest clones capture approximately 2.8% of the sample.

The sequencing used CD4+ T cells from blood, collected at the 22-month timepoint. This clonotype was sampled from a human patient who received a liver transplant. Following transplantation, part of the T cell population may be supplied by the graft donor rather than the patient.

The CDR3 region has the sequence CASSFSGVGPTDTQYF. The bases are TGTGCCAGCAGCTTCAGTGGGGTGGGGCCTACAGATACGCAGTATTTT. The V and J segments used are TRBV11-2 and TRBJ2-3; TRBD1 could be the D gene, as 5 bases match. There are 16 amino acids in the CDR3, from cysteine to phenylalanine inclusive. Left in the record is the CDR3 DNA by itself, 48 bases read in frame from the first base. The germline V gene sets CDR1 to SGHAT and CDR2 to FQNNGV. Cut back by 3 bases and 3 bases, the V and J ends lie 16 bases apart.